This entry lists 10 T cell receptor beta chains sequenced from one sample in a study of T cells in localized non-small cell lung cancer (dated by TCRdb to about 2020). Library construction relied on the immunoSEQ multiplex PCR assay. TCRdb took over this immuneACCESS table, retaining in-frame rearrangements with V and J assigned. Such tables are incomplete; in checked studies, under half of the missing clones stem from an unresolved V gene, and the remainder is unexplained. Recorded for this sample are roughly 76,000 clones; about three quarters of them occurred a single time. Less than 20% of the sample belongs to the ten largest clones. Here the sequenced sample was PBMCs, taken before any cancer treatment. The receptors stem from a man aged 40 to 75 with stage II squamous cell lung carcinoma.

This chain joins TRBV10-2 and TRBJ2-5, with TRBD2 matching over 16 bases. Per the germline V gene, CDR1 is WSHSY and CDR2 is SAAADI. The CDR3 runs 18 residues. After removal of 6 bases from V and 1 base from J, the junction contained 8 bases not matched to a gene. The CDR3: CASRAGTSGGGPQETQYF. DNA of the CDR3: TGCGCCAGCAGAGCCGGGACTAGCGGGGGGGGTCCCCAAGAGACCCAGTACTTC.

V is TRBV28 and J is TRBJ2-2; D may correspond to TRBD1 or TRBD2 (5 bases each). V was clipped by 6 bases and J by 7 bases, with 18 bases between them. Germline-derived CDR1 and CDR2 are MDHEN and SYDVKM. This CDR3 has 15 amino acids. CDR3 sequence (DNA): TGTGCCAGCAGCCCTCCCTCGGGGACGAGCGGGGAGCTGTTTTTT. Its translation: CASSPPSGTSGELFF.

This chain joins TRBV19 and TRBJ1-1; the D gene is possibly TRBD1 (6 bases). V dropped 6 bases and J dropped 4 bases, with 15 bases sitting between them. This CDR3 is 14 amino acids long. Germline V gene lookup returns CDR1 LNHDA and CDR2 SQIVND (reference sequence). CDR3 bases: TGTGCCAGTAGATCACAGGGAGGCGGCACTGAAGCTTTCTTT. It codes for CASRSQGGGTEAFF.

The chain combines TRBV30 with TRBJ2-2, with a weak D call TRBD2 (7 bases). CDR3 length equals 14 residues. V was shortened by 6 bases and J by 7 bases, with 18 bases between the two germline ends. Germline V gene data show CDR1 as GTSNPN and CDR2 as SVGIG (reference sequence). CDR3 sequence reads: CACPDGGQFGELFF. DNA of the CDR3: TGTGCCTGCCCAGACGGGGGGCAATTCGGGGAGCTGTTTTTT. The entire variable domain, with the rest obtained from reference TRBV30 and TRBJ2-2, is as follows: SQTIHQWPATLVQPVGSPLSLECTVEGTSNPNLYWYRQAAGRGLQLLFYSVGIGQISSEVPQNLSASRPQDRQFILSSKKLLLSDSGFYLCACPDGGQFGELFFGEGSRLTVL.

This chain connects TRBV28 to TRBJ1-5; D call uncertain. Germline assignment: CDR1 MDHEN and CDR2 SYDVKM. CDR3 length: 16 amino acids. Trimming shortened V by 6 bases and J by 0 bases, and 15 bases separated the two germline ends. The CDR3 DNA sequence: TGTGCCAGCAGCAATAGCCGGGCCGGTAGCAATCAGCCCCAGCATTTT. Residues: CASSNSRAGSNQPQHF.

J is TRBJ2-7 and V is TRBV6-6; 8 positions agree with TRBD2. The V segment lost 6 bases and the J segment 1 base; nucleotides outside the gene matches: 8. The CDR3 sequence is 15 residues long. Germline V CDR1 and CDR2: MNHNY, SVGAGI (reference sequence). CDR3 region: CASSDPAGGSYEQYF. The CDR3 DNA reads TGTGCCAGCAGCGACCCTGCGGGGGGTTCCTACGAGCAGTACTTC.

The chain uses TRBV11-2 and TRBJ2-7; D perhaps matches TRBD2 (6 bases). The CDR3 consists of 15 residues. CDR1 and CDR2 (germline): SGHAT, FQNNGV. Trimming removed 5 bases from V and 1 base from J, with 15 bases in between. The CDR3 coding sequence is TGTGCCAGCAGCCCAATCAAGGGACTTTCCTACGAGCAGTACTTC. This translates into CASSPIKGLSYEQYF. The whole variable domain, remainder taken from reference TRBV11-2 and TRBJ2-7, is EAGVAQSPRYKIIEKRQSVAFWCNPISGHATLYWYQQILGQGPKLLIQFQNNGVVDDSQLPKDRFSAERLKGVDSTLKIQPAKLEDSAVYLCASSPIKGLSYEQYFGPGTRLTVT.

This chain joins TRBV15 and TRBJ1-2; TRBD1 matches 8 bases. Germline CDR1 LNHNV, CDR2 YYDKDF (reference sequence). CDR3 length equals 13 residues. The J segment lost 4 bases and the V segment lost 5 bases, leaving 3 bases of the junction unmatched. CDR3 loop: CATSRQGSYGYTF. The CDR3 bases are TGTGCCACCAGCCGACAGGGGTCCTATGGCTACACCTTC.

Only a few counts were recorded for this clone. The chain links TRBV6-5 to TRBJ2-7; TRBD1 matches at 7 bases. The V gene end was trimmed by 4 bases and the J gene end by 4 bases; junction bases not matched to a gene: 10. Germline CDR1 is MNHEY and CDR2 is SVGAGI. The CDR3 is 15 residues long. The CDR3 nucleotides are TGTGCCAGCAGTTTGTTCAGGGGGTCCTTTTACGAGCAGTACTTC. Protein product: CASSLFRGSFYEQYF.

V is TRBV2 and J is TRBJ1-5; D unresolved. The germline V and J ends were trimmed by 7 bases and 1 base, with 8 bases remaining between them. Germline CDR1 is SNHLY and CDR2 is FYNNEI. This CDR3 has 13 amino acids. The CDR3 sequence is CASTRRSNQPQHF. The CDR3 DNA reads TGTGCCAGCACTCGGCGGAGCAATCAGCCCCAGCATTTT.